This T cell receptor (beta chain) was observed in a study of T cell clonality in common variable immunodeficiency. Control and CVID samples contributed equal amounts of genomic DNA. Sequencing was performed with immunoSEQ multiplex PCR; in TCRdb, only in-frame clones are kept and a portion is missing. The sample yields 50,000 to 65,000 clones, without any singletons. The germline V gene has CDR1 SGHVS and CDR2 FNYEAQ. J was trimmed by 3 bases and V by 5 bases; bases with no gene match: 9. This CDR3 is built from 15 residues. The study, taken as a whole, reports: CVID subjects shared fewer TCRbeta clones than healthy controls did. Reportedly, TCR beta sequences from common variable immunodeficiency showed fewer deletions and N-nucleotide insertions. CVID subjects had higher TCRbeta clonality than healthy controls, most marked in about a third.

Ten or more counts support this clone. No antigen is known for it. The CDR3 end is not reached by the read, which stops 3 residues before it; the germline J gene fills it in. The J gene is TRBJ2-7, the V gene TRBV7-6, with TRBD2 identical over 8 bases. The clonotype comes from a person between 18 and 75 years old in good health. Sequencing was done on a sample of peripheral blood mononuclear cells. CDR3 bases read: TGTGCCAGCAGCCACGAGAGCGGGAGAATCTACGAG. This codes for CASSHESGRIYE. The entire CDR3 protein reads CASSHESGRIYEQYF.